This T cell receptor beta chain was retrieved from a study of Tregs in tolerant kidney transplant recipients. Study-wide points: Findings come from small patient numbers and require larger validation. Expanding Tregs on activated donor B cells appeared to best identify donor-specific TCRbeta clones. This study did not directly address biological reproducibility.

In regard to this clone: Its antigen remains unidentified.

The CDR3 has 14 amino acids. Germline V lookup: CDR1 MNHEY, CDR2 SVGAGI. With V trimmed by 5 bases and J by 11 bases, 11 bases remained unmatched. Thawed PBMCs were FACS-sorted into unstimulated CD4+CD25+CD127- regulatory T cells, CD4+CD25- non-regulatory cells, CD4 and CD8 cells. Profiled with immunoSEQ multiplex PCR; TCRdb holds only in-frame clones, not every one. The repertoire holds some 55,000 clones, 65% to 85% seen once, with around 5.2% in the top ten. The source is a human donor in good health. The V call is TRBV6-5, the J call TRBJ2-5; 10 bases agree with TRBD1. Sequencing was performed on CD4+ T cells from blood. CDR3 nucleotide sequence: TGTGCCAGCAGTCAGGGACAGGGGTTGTTTCGGCAGTACTTC. It encodes CASSQGQGLFRQYF.